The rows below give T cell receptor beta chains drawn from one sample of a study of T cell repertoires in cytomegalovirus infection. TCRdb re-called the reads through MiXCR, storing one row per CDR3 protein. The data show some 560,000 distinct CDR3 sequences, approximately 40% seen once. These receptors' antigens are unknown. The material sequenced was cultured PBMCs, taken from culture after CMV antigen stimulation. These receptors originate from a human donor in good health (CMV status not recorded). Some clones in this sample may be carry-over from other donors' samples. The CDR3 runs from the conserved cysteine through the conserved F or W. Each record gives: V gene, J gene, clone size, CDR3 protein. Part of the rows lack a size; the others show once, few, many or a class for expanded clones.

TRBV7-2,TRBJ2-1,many,CASSVYNEQFF
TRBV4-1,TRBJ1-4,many,CASSQDAQGDEKLFF
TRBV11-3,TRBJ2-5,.,CASSPGQGATSGEETQYF
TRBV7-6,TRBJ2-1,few,CASSSLLDPRRGNEQFF
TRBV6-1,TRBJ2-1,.,CASSKLAGGPNNEQFF
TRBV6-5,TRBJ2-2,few,CASSRMGLANGELFF
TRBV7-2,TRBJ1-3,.,CASSLTISGNTIYF
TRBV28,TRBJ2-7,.,CASRFRTGVYEQYF
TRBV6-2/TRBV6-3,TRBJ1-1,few,CASSYSSTEAFF
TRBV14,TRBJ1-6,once,CASSQLGSSYNSPLHF
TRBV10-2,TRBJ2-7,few,CASSVVAYEQYF
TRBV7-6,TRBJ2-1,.,CASSLSETGTHEQFF
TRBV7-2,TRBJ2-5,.,CASSLRRGETQYF
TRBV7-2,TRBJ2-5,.,CASSLAWASYETQYF
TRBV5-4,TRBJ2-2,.,CASSFTSGGSAGELFF
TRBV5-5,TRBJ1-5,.,CASSLDGHRNQPQHF
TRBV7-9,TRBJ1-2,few,CASSQDGFSTNYGYTF
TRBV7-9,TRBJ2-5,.,CASSTGFGETQYF
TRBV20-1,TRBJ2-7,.,CSARLASTYEQYF
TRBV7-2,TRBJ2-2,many,CASSLSSGELFF
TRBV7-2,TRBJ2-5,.,CASSLTRQAMTQYF
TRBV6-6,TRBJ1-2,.,CASSLGRGRGYTF
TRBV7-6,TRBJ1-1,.,CASSSRQRGGRVTEAFF
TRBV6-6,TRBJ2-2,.,CASSSPSLAGGLLGELFF
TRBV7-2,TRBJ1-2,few,CASSLVARQHYGYTF
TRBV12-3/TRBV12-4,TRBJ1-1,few,CASSSRLGEAFF
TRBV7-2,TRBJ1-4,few,CASSKQGGNTNEKLFF
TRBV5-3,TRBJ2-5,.,CASSFGPGAETQYF
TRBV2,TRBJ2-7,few,CASRGPFGEQYF
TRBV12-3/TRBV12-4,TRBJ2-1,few,CASSLLQGANNEQFF
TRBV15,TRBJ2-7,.,CATSREGGPYEQYF
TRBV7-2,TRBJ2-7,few,CASSVGAYEQYF
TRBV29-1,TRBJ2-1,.,CSVTSESSYNEQFF
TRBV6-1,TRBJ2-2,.,CASKEAVNTGELFF
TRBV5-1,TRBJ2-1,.,CASSVGQTYNEQFF
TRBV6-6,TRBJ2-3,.,CASSFTPRPGDTQYF
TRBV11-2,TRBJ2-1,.,CASRIGLGVTGEQFF
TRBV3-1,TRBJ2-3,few,CASSQEMGLAGGPADTQYF
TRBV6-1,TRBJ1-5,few,CASSPGTGGSGQPQHF
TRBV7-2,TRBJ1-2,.,CASSSYQGDGYTF
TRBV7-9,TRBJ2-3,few,CASSLGSGSEDTQYF
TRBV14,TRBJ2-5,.,CASSQKRYQETQYF
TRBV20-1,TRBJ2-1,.,CSAPASGRASSRSEQFF
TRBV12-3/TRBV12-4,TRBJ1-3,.,CASREPSVGTGNTIYF
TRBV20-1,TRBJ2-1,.,CSAKAPTGSSGEFF
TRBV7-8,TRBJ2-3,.,CASSFRRVESTDTQYF
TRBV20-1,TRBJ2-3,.,CSAREEGGAVDTQYF
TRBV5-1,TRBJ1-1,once,CASSGATGGTEAFF
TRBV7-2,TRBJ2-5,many,CASSDGLGEETQYF
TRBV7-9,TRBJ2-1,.,CASRPTGDNEQFF
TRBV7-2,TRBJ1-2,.,CASSLGAAGLTYGYTF
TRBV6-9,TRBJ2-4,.,CASSPGGLRKNIQYF
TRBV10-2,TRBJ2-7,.,CASSESWGPYEQYF
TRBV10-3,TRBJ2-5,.,CAISETLETQYF